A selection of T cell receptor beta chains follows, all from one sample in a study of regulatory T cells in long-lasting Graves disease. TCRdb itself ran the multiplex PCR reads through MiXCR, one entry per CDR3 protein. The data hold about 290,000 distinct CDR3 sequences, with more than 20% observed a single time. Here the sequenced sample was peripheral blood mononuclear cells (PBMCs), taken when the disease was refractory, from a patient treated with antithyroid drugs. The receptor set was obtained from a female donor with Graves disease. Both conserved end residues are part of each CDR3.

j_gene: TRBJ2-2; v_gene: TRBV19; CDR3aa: CASSRGQDSGELFF
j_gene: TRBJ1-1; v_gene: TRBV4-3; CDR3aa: CASSQRVFTEAFF
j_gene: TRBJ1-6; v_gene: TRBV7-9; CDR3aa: CASSKGTGSNSPLHF
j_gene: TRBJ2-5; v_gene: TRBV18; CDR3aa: CASSPGAGGETQYF
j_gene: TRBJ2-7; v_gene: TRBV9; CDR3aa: CASSVETGASYEQYF
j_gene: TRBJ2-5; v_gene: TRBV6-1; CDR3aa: CASSPYPGAQETQYF
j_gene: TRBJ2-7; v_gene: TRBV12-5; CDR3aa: CASGLVTGRSYEQYF
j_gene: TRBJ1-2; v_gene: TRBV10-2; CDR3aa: CASRGTGVGYTF
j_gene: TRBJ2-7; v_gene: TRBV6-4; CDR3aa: CASSYEGQGAFEQYF
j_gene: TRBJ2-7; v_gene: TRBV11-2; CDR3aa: CASAGTSSYEQYF
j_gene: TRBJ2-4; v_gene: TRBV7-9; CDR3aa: CASSLETWGSIQYF
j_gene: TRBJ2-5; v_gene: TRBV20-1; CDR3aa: CSALDWAAQTQYF
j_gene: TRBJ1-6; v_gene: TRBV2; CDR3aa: CASSPRVGSPLHF
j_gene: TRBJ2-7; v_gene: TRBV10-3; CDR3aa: CAISGPESYEQYF
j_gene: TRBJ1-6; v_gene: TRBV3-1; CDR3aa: CASSRFQVTYNSPLHF
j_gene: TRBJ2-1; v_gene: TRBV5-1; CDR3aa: CASSLEASGLAVTSSYNEQFF
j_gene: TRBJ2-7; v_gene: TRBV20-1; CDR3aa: CSAPRGSISYEQYF
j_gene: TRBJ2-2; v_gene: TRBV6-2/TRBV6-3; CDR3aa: CASRRQGAGTGELFF
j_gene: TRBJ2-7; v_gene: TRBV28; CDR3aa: CASSPPGGETYEQYF
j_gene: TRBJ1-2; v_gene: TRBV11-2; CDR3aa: CASSLDGGTNYGYTF